These 27 T cell receptor beta chains were all obtained from the same sample, sequenced in a study of cytomegalovirus exposure and HLA in healthy donors. The PCR used 60 Vbeta and 13 Jbeta primers. Repertoires were generated with immunoSEQ multiplex PCR, while TCRdb's copy carries only in-frame clones and drops some. Here the sample spans some 200,000 clones, roughly 13% being singletons. The material sequenced was PBMCs. All receptors derive from a man aged 45-65 years in good health and CMV-seropositive.

This clone came up a few times. The CDR3: CASSSRRDRGTGELFF. In DNA, the CDR3 is TGTGCCAGCAGTTCCCGGAGGGACAGGGGAACCGGGGAGCTGTTTTTT. The chain links TRBV27 to TRBJ2-2, with 10 bases fitting TRBD1. CDR1 is MNHEY and CDR2 is SMNVEV in the germline V gene (reference sequence). The CDR3 runs 16 residues. With 4 bases clipped from V and 5 bases from J, the junction kept 7 bases outside the gene matches.

The chain employs TRBV19 and TRBJ2-5; 8 bases are shared with TRBD1. The CDR3 sequence is 18 residues long. V was clipped by 1 base and J by 4 bases; unmatched bases: 14. Germline V gene data show CDR1 as LNHDA and CDR2 as SQIVND (reference sequence). CDR3 protein: CASSIATPTGAGGETQYF. In DNA, the CDR3 is TGTGCCAGTAGTATAGCCACCCCGACAGGGGCCGGGGGAGAGACCCAGTACTTC. Based on the CDR3 plus reference TRBV19 and TRBJ2-5, the full variable domain is DGGITQSPKYLFRKEGQNVTLSCEQNLNHDAMYWYRQDPGQGLRLIYYSQIVNDFQKGDIAEGYSVSREKKESFPLTVTSAQKNPTAFYLCASSIATPTGAGGETQYFGPGTRLLVL.

This clone was observed a few times. The chain recombines TRBV6-5 with TRBJ1-2, with D tentatively TRBD1 (5 bases). Germline values: CDR1 MNHEY, CDR2 SVGAGI. Trimming stripped 6 bases from V and 8 bases from J, with 16 bases between. The CDR3 is made up of 13 amino acids. DNA of the CDR3: TGTGCCAGCAGCCGTGGACGGGGACTGGGCTACACCTTC. It is translated as CASSRGRGLGYTF.

The V call is TRBV7-2, the J call TRBJ1-4; D is ambiguous. This CDR3 is 16 amino acids long. In germline, CDR1 is SGHTA, CDR2 FQGNSA. V lost 2 bases to trimming and J lost 8 bases, with 18 bases between them. CDR3 sequence reads: CASSLIVRRGGEKLFF. The CDR3 DNA sequence: TGTGCCAGCAGCTTAATCGTGAGACGGGGAGGGGAAAAACTGTTTTTT. Full variable domain (missing parts from reference TRBV7-2 and TRBJ1-4): GAGVSQSPSNKVTEKGKDVELRCDPISGHTALYWYRQSLGQGLEFLIYFQGNSAPDKSGLPSDRFSAERTGGSVSTLTIQRTQQEDSAVYLCASSLIVRRGGEKLFFGSGTQLSVL.

This clone came up once. The rearrangement uses TRBV19 and TRBJ1-2, with TRBD1 as a possible D gene (5 bases). V was pared by 1 base and J by 2 bases, with 8 bases between. This CDR3 contains 14 residues. Germline V lookup: CDR1 LNHDA, CDR2 SQIVND (reference sequence). The CDR3 spells CASSIVQGNYGYTF. DNA for the CDR3: TGTGCCAGTAGTATAGTTCAGGGCAACTATGGCTACACCTTC.

This clone came up a few times. This chain joins TRBV28 and TRBJ2-1, with a tentative D call TRBD1 (6 bases). V gave up 5 bases and J gave up 8 bases, with 19 bases separating them. The CDR3 covers 15 residues. Looked up from germline, CDR1 is MDHEN and CDR2 is SYDVKM. Here the CDR3 reads CASSPDRTQVHEQFF. CDR3 nucleotide sequence: TGTGCCAGCAGTCCCGACAGGACACAAGTCCATGAGCAGTTCTTC.

The V call is TRBV5-1, the J call TRBJ2-5; TRBD1 agrees at 11 bases. The CDR3 runs to 15 residues. The V gene's germline CDR1 is SGHRS and CDR2 YFSETQ. V lost 4 bases, J lost 2 bases, and 4 bases stayed unmatched. CDR3: CASSKGDRGQETQYF. The CDR3 DNA reads as TGCGCCAGCAGCAAGGGGGACAGGGGGCAAGAGACCCAGTACTTC.

The genes are TRBV5-4 and TRBJ2-3; 10 bases are shared with TRBD2. CDR3 size: 18 residues. Germline assignment: CDR1 SGHNT and CDR2 YYREEE (reference sequence). V trimming: 4 bases; J trimming: 4 bases; junction bases outside the gene matches: 15. In DNA, the CDR3 is TGTGCCAGCAGCCTAAGGGTAGCGGGGGGCTGGTCGGCAGATACGCAGTATTTT. Translating it yields CASSLRVAGGWSADTQYF.

This clone was found a few times. J is TRBJ2-2 and V is TRBV6-1, with D tentatively TRBD2 (6 bases). The CDR3 loop spans 14 amino acids. Deletions cut 3 bases from V and 6 bases from J, with 11 bases between. The germline V gene encodes CDR1 MNHNS and CDR2 SASEGT. CDR3 DNA sequence: TGTGCCAGCAGTGACCGGGGGATCGCCGGGGAGCTGTTTTTT. It yields the protein CASSDRGIAGELFF.

This chain links TRBV7-8 with TRBJ1-1; 7 positions match TRBD1. With V trimmed by 5 bases and J by 5 bases, 11 bases remained unmatched. The CDR3 length is 15 residues. Germline V lookup: CDR1 SGHVS, CDR2 FQNEAQ. The CDR3 is CASSPLIGQVTEAFF. The CDR3 DNA reads as TGTGCCAGCAGCCCATTGATAGGACAGGTGACTGAAGCTTTCTTT. Supplemented by reference TRBV7-8 and TRBJ1-1, the full variable domain reads GAGVSQSPRYKVAKRGQDVALRCDPISGHVSLFWYQQALGQGPEFLTYFQNEAQLDKSGLPSDRFFAERPEGSVSTLKIQRTQQEDSAVYLCASSPLIGQVTEAFFGQGTRLTVV.

This clone was seen a few times. The CDR3 region is CASARRGTRSPLHF. CDR3 coding DNA: TGTGCCAGCGCTCGGAGAGGAACCCGTTCACCCCTCCACTTT. This rearrangement joins TRBV5-7 to TRBJ1-6; D is undetermined. TRBV5-7 is filed as an ORF, its function uncertain. This CDR3 contains 14 residues. V lost 7 bases to trimming and J lost 9 bases, with 17 bases between them.

This chain uses TRBV6-5 with TRBJ1-2; D is uncertain. V dropped 7 bases and J dropped 9 bases, with 18 bases sitting between them. CDR1 is MNHEY and CDR2 is SVGAGI in the germline V gene. The CDR3 runs to 13 residues. The CDR3 nucleotides read TGTGCCAGCACGGTAGGGAACGGGAACCGCTACACCTTC. Translated, it gives CASTVGNGNRYTF.

This sequence joins TRBV9 and TRBJ2-3, with D possibly being TRBD2 (5 bases). Trimming took 0 bases from V and 2 from J, leaving 13 bases between them. CDR3 length: 16 residues. Germline V gene sequence: CDR1 SGDLS, CDR2 YYNGEE. The CDR3 bases are TGTGCCAGCAGCGTAGTTTCGGGAACTTCCACAGATACGCAGTATTTT. Protein: CASSVVSGTSTDTQYF.

This sequence joins TRBV13 and TRBJ2-7, with 10 bases identical to TRBD1. Germline loops: CDR1 PRHDT, CDR2 FYEKMQ (reference sequence). V dropped 5 bases and J dropped 5; count of bases not matched to a gene: 9. This CDR3 is built from 15 residues. The CDR3 region has the DNA TGTGCCAGCAGCACGCGTGGGACAGGGGCCCACGAGCAGTACTTC. Protein sequence: CASSTRGTGAHEQYF.

The rearrangement uses TRBV6-5 and TRBJ1-4; no clear D. The CDR3 contains 13 residues. V was clipped by 6 bases and J by 5 bases, with 10 bases between them. Germline CDR1 and CDR2: MNHEY and SVGAGI. CDR3 nucleotide sequence: TGTGCCAGCAGCCCCCGCAGGAATGAAAAACTGTTTTTT. Translated: CASSPRRNEKLFF.

This clone was seen a handful of times. This chain links TRBV10-3 with TRBJ1-1; D not resolved. V lost 0 bases and J 5 bases, leaving 10 bases between the germline ends. Germline assignment: CDR1 ENHRY and CDR2 SYGVKD. CDR3 length: 14 amino acids. In nucleotides, the CDR3 is TGTGCCATCAGTGAGTCCGGGTCCTGGACTGAAGCTTTCTTT. Its translation: CAISESGSWTEAFF.

This clone was detected only a few times. V and J are TRBV18 and TRBJ2-5; a possible D gene is TRBD1 (5 bases). This CDR3 is built from 14 residues. Germline CDR1 reads KGHSH; CDR2 reads LQKENI. The V end lost 3 bases, the J end lost 5 bases, and 13 bases lay between the germline ends. For the CDR3, the DNA is TGTGCCAGCTCACCGGACATCCTGGGGGAGACCCAGTACTTC. Amino acids: CASSPDILGETQYF.

As concerns this clone: The final CDR3 position lacks the conserved phenylalanine or tryptophan, pointing to a likely read error. In DNA, the CDR3 is TGTGCCAGCAGCTCCTGGGGGGAGGTTGCTGAAGCTTTCGTT. This sequence encodes CASSSWGEVAEAFV. The chain is built from TRBV27 and TRBJ1-1, with D tentatively TRBD1 (5 bases). Trimming removed 6 bases at V and 6 bases at J, with 17 bases between. Per the germline V gene, CDR1 is MNHEY and CDR2 is SMNVEV (reference sequence). This CDR3 spans 14 amino acids.

This clone was recorded a few times. The rearrangement links TRBV5-5 to TRBJ2-5; 10 positions match TRBD1. Trimming at V came to 4 bases and at J to 8 bases, leaving 14 bases not matched to a gene. This CDR3 contains 16 residues. Per the germline V gene, CDR1 is SGHKS and CDR2 is YYEKEE (reference sequence). This CDR3 is CASSPTGTGAHRTQYF. CDR3 DNA: TGTGCCAGCAGCCCAACCGGGACAGGGGCGCACCGAACCCAGTACTTC.

The V gene is TRBV5-6, the J gene TRBJ1-2; weak D call: TRBD1 (5 bases). The CDR3 totals 15 residues. Trimming took off 4 bases at V and 4 bases at J, with 17 bases between the two ends. Germline CDR1 SGHDT, CDR2 YYEEEE. The CDR3 region is CASSPGGGRSYGYTF. As DNA, the CDR3 is TGTGCCAGCAGCCCCGGTGGGGGGAGAAGCTATGGCTACACCTTC.

The J gene is TRBJ2-7, the V gene TRBV28, with D perhaps matching TRBD1 (6 bases). CDR1 and CDR2 (germline): MDHEN, SYDVKM. This CDR3 is built from 16 residues. V dropped 4 bases and J dropped 5 bases, with 21 bases sitting between them. The CDR3 sequence is CASSSPTLTGTHEQYV. The CDR3 DNA follows: TGTGCCAGCAGTTCTCCGACCTTGACAGGCACCCACGAGCAGTACGTC.

The V and J genes are TRBV7-2 and TRBJ2-7; D gene ambiguous. CDR1 and CDR2 (germline): SGHTA, FQGNSA. The length of the CDR3 is 14 residues. V was pared by 5 bases and J by 0 bases, with 11 bases between. The CDR3 loop is CASSRVVGSYEQYF. The CDR3 DNA reads TGTGCCAGCAGCCGGGTCGTGGGCTCCTACGAGCAGTACTTC.

The V and J genes are TRBV27 and TRBJ1-1, with a tentative D call TRBD1 (5 bases). Per germline, CDR1 MNHEY and CDR2 SMNVEV (reference sequence). Trimming took off 1 base at V and 0 bases at J, with 15 bases between the two ends. The CDR3 runs 17 residues. The CDR3 sequence: CASSLFAEGFLNTEAFF. CDR3 DNA sequence: TGTGCCAGCAGTTTATTCGCGGAGGGGTTCTTGAACACTGAAGCTTTCTTT.

A few counts support this clone. The J gene is TRBJ2-2, the V gene TRBV11-3; the D is unclear. This CDR3 comprises 13 residues. The ends were cut back, 5 bases at V and 6 bases at J, with 10 bases in the middle. Germline CDR1 SGHNT, CDR2 YENEEA. CDR3 protein: CASSPRLAGELFF. The CDR3 coding sequence is TGTGCCAGCAGCCCCCGATTAGCCGGGGAGCTGTTTTTT.

This clone showed up just a few times. The V and J genes are TRBV28 and TRBJ1-6; 7 nucleotides align to TRBD1. CDR1 is MDHEN, CDR2 SYDVKM, per germline. Unmatched junction bases numbered 8, after V lost 6 bases and J lost 0 bases. The CDR3 runs to 17 residues. CDR3 region: CASSVGGYSSYNSPLHF. In DNA, the CDR3 is TGTGCCAGCAGCGTAGGGGGCTACAGCTCCTATAATTCACCCCTCCACTTT.

The chain is built from TRBV11-3 and TRBJ1-2, with a tentative D call TRBD1 (5 bases). CDR3 length: 14 amino acids. Germline V CDR1 and CDR2: SGHNT, YENEEA. V lost 5 bases and J 4 bases, leaving 14 bases between the germline ends. The CDR3 DNA sequence: TGTGCCAGCAGCCAGGGAGGTAGCCCCTATGGCTACACCTTC. This gives the protein CASSQGGSPYGYTF.

This clone was seen more than once but under ten times. The rearrangement links TRBV2 to TRBJ1-5; the D gene is possibly TRBD1 (5 bases). V dropped 3 bases and J dropped 7 bases, with 13 bases sitting between them. The CDR3 spans 14 residues. Germline assignment: CDR1 SNHLY and CDR2 FYNNEI. The CDR3 DNA follows: TGTGCCAGCAGTGAGGGACTAAAAGGACAGCCCCAGCATTTT. Its translation is CASSEGLKGQPQHF.